A selection of T cell receptor beta chains follows, all from one sample in a study of blood T cells in healthy people across ages. One entry per CDR3 protein results from TCRdb running MiXCR on the 5' RACE reads. The profile shows some 690,000 distinct CDR3 sequences, 22% of them singletons. Sequencing input: blood. These receptors were obtained from a man aged 65 to 79 in good health. Both conserved end residues are part of each CDR3. Clone size, where shown, is once, few, many, or a class for clones that have expanded.

V gene	J gene	clone size	CDR3 protein
TRBV19	TRBJ1-2	NA	CASSPDGGGGYTF
TRBV27	TRBJ2-6	NA	CASRHRASASGANALTF
TRBV12-3/TRBV12-4	TRBJ2-1	few	CASSLRRVSYNEQFF
TRBV4-1	TRBJ2-1	many	CASSQEGRGHSYNEQFF
TRBV5-4	TRBJ1-6	few	CASSLANADSYSPLHF
TRBV6-5	TRBJ2-2	many	CASSPRAGELFF
TRBV9	TRBJ1-2	few	CASSVAGDLANYGYTF
TRBV2	TRBJ2-1	NA	CASSEDRGLYNEQFF
TRBV29-1	TRBJ1-5	NA	CSVSDLNQPQHF
TRBV12-3/TRBV12-4	TRBJ2-5	many	CASSLTSSETQYF
TRBV20-1	NA	NA	CSAPGTSGRRRGQFF
TRBV12-3/TRBV12-4	NA	few	CASSSRTGSSEQFF
TRBV7-9	TRBJ1-1	NA	CASSSGGLGWEAFF
TRBV5-1	TRBJ2-1	NA	CASSLRADYNEQFF
TRBV7-2	TRBJ2-1	NA	CASSPRSGAGGSNEQFF